Listed below are T cell receptor beta chains from one sample, sequenced in a study of Graves' ophthalmopathy and Graves' hyperthyroidism. MiXCR was run by TCRdb on the multiplex PCR reads, yielding one entry per CDR3 protein. The repertoire consists of about 400,000 distinct CDR3 sequences, with approximately 16% occurring once and the leading ten covering about 1.6%. The sequenced sample was peripheral blood. The receptors shown here come from a woman aged 18-30 years with Graves' ophthalmopathy. The CDR3 runs from the conserved cysteine through the conserved F or W.

j_call,v_call,cdr3_aa
TRBJ1-2,TRBV12-3/TRBV12-4,CASSRVAGIPANYGYTF
TRBJ2-2,TRBV6-2/TRBV6-3,CASSRLAGAANTGELFF
TRBJ1-2,TRBV6-5,CASSYSGAMYGYTF
TRBJ1-5,TRBV20-1,CSGWAGGDQPQHF
TRBJ1-1,TRBV27,CASSLSRTAYTEAFF
TRBJ1-2,TRBV5-1,CASSLLGVGYTF
TRBJ2-1,TRBV18,CASRPDPTNYNEQFF
TRBJ2-5,TRBV7-9,CASSPGRYQETQYF
TRBJ2-5,TRBV28,CASSHRTGWQETQYF
TRBJ1-1,TRBV29-1,CSVVTASSTEAFF
TRBJ2-5,TRBV28,CASSFPQAGEETQYF
TRBJ1-2,TRBV5-6,CASSLRGVQSNYGYTF
TRBJ1-2,TRBV2,CASNGKIYGYTF
TRBJ2-5,TRBV20-1,CSARKVGETQYF
TRBJ1-5,TRBV12-3/TRBV12-4,CASSLVGGRRPQHF
TRBJ1-1,TRBV10-3,CAISDRKGNTEAFF
TRBJ2-2,TRBV5-1,CASSLSTSGSTGELFF
TRBJ1-6,TRBV12-3/TRBV12-4,CASSPTGTGSSPLHF
TRBJ2-7,TRBV7-9,CASSLGRGYPYEQYF
TRBJ2-7,TRBV5-1,CASSPRQGDYEQYF
TRBJ2-5,TRBV10-3,CAISDPGGTEAPRAQYF
TRBJ2-7,TRBV29-1,CSALGAVAYEQYF
TRBJ2-7,TRBV11-2,CASSIRGLYERYF
TRBJ2-5,TRBV5-1,CASSLRSLTKETQYF
TRBJ2-2,TRBV20-1,CSASTSTGELFF
TRBJ2-4,TRBV11-2,CASSLAPGTKNIQYF
TRBJ1-1,TRBV12-3/TRBV12-4,CASSLLQDTEAFF
TRBJ2-2,TRBV5-1,CASKTLGSGVNTGELFF
TRBJ1-5,TRBV30,CAWRAGSWDQPQHF
TRBJ2-5,TRBV28,CASSSLVQETQYF
TRBJ1-1,TRBV6-2/TRBV6-3,CASSSQGGGTEAFF
TRBJ1-1,TRBV12-3/TRBV12-4,CASSSEGGENTEAFF
TRBJ1-1,TRBV15,CATSEAGTGGLNTEAFF
TRBJ2-7,TRBV13,CASSLDGDHYEQYF
TRBJ1-2,TRBV6-1,CASGYGYTF
TRBJ2-5,TRBV28,CASSPTPGTTPEETQYF
TRBJ2-7,TRBV6-2/TRBV6-3,CASRDLGEQYF
TRBJ1-1,TRBV25-1,CASSDQNMNTEAFF
TRBJ1-1,TRBV6-1,CASSEGRTGTAFF
TRBJ1-6,TRBV12-3/TRBV12-4,CASSLDMEYNSPLHF
TRBJ1-5,TRBV28,CASRPGPMGNQPQHF
TRBJ1-1,TRBV2,CASSEGTEAFF
TRBJ2-7,TRBV6-2/TRBV6-3,CASSYFHVREQYF
TRBJ2-6,TRBV2,CASSPTGTGANVLTF
TRBJ2-7,TRBV7-2,CASSAKTSGSYEQYF
TRBJ2-7,TRBV12-3/TRBV12-4,CASSSTLSYEQYF
TRBJ1-3,TRBV4-3,CASSQQLSSNRGGNTIYF
TRBJ2-7,TRBV24-1,CATSDSGLGEQYF
TRBJ1-6,TRBV6-1,CAVQGGAYSPLHF
TRBJ2-5,TRBV20-1,CSARNVAGGRPQETQYF
TRBJ2-5,TRBV5-1,CASSLDGGVVTQYF
TRBJ1-2,TRBV6-2/TRBV6-3,CASSWAFYGYTF
TRBJ1-5,TRBV11-1,CASSLGDSRSNQPQHF
TRBJ2-7,TRBV4-1,CASSPYGPEAGDGEQYF
TRBJ2-7,TRBV24-1,CATSDQAGTGDYREQYF
TRBJ2-7,TRBV6-2/TRBV6-3,CASSYYAGEYEQYF
TRBJ2-3,TRBV6-5,CASSPARGFTQYF
TRBJ1-2,TRBV12-3/TRBV12-4,CASSPRGPRMGYTF
TRBJ1-5,TRBV11-2,CASSLFAGREDQPQHF